This TCR beta chain stems from a study of human T cells and chemical hapten exposure. Unique molecular identifiers were attached to individual cDNA molecules within the library. Methods used by the authors: A typical sample had some 95,000 TCRs, with about 20,000 to 690,600 overall. TCRdb analysed the RACE reads with MiXCR anew, one entry per CDR3 protein. The V and J calls follow TCRdb's processing rather than the paper's. The table lists about 45,000 distinct CDR3 sequences, 3.5% to 4% of them singletons. Study-level points and caveats: Unchanged with DPC sensitization were TCRs above 1 in 1000 frequency.

This clonotype appeared many times. Its target is unknown. The sample's time point: healthy volunteer bleed at 6 weeks. The total RNA was obtained from whole blood that was not fractionated. This CDR3 region has 19 residues. Material: whole blood. The rearrangement uses TRBV1 and TRBJ2-1; the DNA was not used to check the table's D call, TRBD2. TRBV1 has pseudogene status. This receptor was identified in a human donor in good health. Some clones in this sample may be carry-over from other donors' samples. The CDR3 protein is CTSSQDQLAGYGSYNEQFF. CDR3 coding DNA: TGCACCAGCAGCCAAGATCAACTAGCGGGATACGGCTCCTACAATGAGCAGTTCTTC.